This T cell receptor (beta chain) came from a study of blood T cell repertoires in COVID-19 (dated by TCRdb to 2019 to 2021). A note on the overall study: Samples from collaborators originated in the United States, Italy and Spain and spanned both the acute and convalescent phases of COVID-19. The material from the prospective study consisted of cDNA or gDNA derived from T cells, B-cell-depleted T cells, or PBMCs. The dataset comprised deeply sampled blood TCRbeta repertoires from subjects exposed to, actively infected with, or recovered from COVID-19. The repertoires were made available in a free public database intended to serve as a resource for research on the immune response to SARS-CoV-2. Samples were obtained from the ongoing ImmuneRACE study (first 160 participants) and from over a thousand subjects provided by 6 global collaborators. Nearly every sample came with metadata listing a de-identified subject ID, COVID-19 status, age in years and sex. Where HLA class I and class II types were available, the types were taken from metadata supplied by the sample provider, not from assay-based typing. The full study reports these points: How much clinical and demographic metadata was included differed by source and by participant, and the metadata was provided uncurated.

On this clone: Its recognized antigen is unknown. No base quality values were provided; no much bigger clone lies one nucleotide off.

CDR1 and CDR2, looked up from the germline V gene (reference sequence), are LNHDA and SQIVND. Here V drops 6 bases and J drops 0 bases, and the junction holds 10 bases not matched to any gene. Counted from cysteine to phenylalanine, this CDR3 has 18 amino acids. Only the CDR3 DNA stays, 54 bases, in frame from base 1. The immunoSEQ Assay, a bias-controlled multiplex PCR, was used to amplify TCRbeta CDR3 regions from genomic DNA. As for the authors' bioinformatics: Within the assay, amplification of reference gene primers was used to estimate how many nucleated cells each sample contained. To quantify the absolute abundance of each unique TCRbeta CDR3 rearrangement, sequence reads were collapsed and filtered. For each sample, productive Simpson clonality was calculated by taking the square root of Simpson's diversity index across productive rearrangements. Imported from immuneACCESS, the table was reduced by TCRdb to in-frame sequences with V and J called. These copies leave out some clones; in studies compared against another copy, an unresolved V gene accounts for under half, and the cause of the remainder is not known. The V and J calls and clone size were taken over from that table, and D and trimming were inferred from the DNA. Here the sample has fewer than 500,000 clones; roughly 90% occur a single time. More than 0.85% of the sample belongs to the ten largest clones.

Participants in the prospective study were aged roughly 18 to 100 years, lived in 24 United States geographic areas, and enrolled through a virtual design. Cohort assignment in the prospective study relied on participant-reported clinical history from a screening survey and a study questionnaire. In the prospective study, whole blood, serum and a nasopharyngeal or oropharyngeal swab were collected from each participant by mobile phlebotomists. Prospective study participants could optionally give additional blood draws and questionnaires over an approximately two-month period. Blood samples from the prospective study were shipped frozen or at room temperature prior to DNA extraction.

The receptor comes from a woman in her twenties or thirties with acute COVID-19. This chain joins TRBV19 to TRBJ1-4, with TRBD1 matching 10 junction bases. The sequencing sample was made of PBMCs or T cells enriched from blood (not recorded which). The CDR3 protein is CASRRQGARITTNEKLFF. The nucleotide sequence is TGTGCCAGTAGACGACAGGGGGCGCGGATAACAACTAATGAAAAACTGTTTTTT.